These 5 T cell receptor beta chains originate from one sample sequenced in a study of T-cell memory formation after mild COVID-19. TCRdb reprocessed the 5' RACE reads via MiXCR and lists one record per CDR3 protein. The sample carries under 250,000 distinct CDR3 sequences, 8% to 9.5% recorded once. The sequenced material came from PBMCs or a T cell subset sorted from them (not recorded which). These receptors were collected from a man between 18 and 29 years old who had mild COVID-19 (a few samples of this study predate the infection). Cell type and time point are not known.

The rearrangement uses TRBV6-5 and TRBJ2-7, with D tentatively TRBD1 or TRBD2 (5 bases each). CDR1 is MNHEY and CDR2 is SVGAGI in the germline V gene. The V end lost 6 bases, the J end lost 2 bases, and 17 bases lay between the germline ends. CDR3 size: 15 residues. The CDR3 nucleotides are TGTGCCAGCAGACGGGACCCTCAAAGCACCTACGAGCAGTACTTC. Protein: CASRRDPQSTYEQYF.

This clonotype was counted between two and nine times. The CDR3 coding sequence is TGTGCCAGCAGCGCGGGACAGAACTACGAGCAGTACGTC. Its translation: CASSAGQNYEQYV. The chain uses TRBV2 and TRBJ2-7, with a weak D call TRBD1 (7 bases). The V gene's germline CDR1 is SNHLY and CDR2 FYNNEI. The V gene lost 6 bases and the J gene lost 3 bases, with 12 bases spanning the gap. CDR3 length equals 13 residues.

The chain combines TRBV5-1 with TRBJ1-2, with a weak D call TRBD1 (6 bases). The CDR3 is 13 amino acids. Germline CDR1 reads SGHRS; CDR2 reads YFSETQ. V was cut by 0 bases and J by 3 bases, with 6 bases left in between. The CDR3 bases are TGCGCCAGCAGCTTGGCAGGGGACTATGGCTACACCTTC. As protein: CASSLAGDYGYTF.

The CDR3 loop is CASSTDTGEQYV. The CDR3 bases are TGTGCCAGCAGCACCGACACGGGGGAGCAGTACGTC. The rearrangement links TRBV7-6 to TRBJ2-7; tentatively, D is TRBD2 (5 bases). V was trimmed by 5 bases and J by 7 bases, leaving 12 bases between them. The CDR3 has 12 amino acids. Germline V gene data show CDR1 as SGHVS and CDR2 as FNYEAQ.

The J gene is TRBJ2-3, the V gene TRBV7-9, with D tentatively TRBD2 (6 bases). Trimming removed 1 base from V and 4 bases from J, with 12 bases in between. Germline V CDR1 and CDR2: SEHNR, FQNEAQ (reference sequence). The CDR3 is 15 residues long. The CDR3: CASSLGGAPPDTQYF. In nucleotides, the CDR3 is TGTGCCAGCAGCTTAGGCGGGGCCCCTCCAGATACGCAGTATTTT.